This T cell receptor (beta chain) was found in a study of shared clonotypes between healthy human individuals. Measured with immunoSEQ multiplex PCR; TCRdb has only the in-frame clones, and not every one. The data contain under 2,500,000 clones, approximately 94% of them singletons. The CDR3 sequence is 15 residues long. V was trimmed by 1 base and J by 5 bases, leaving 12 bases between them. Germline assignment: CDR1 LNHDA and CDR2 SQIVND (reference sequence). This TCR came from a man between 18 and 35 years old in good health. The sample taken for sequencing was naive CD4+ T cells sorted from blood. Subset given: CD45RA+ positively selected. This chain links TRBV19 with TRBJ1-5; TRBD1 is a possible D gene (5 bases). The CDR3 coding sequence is TGTGCCAGTAGTATAGGGGACCTAGCCGATCAGCCCCAGCATTTT. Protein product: CASSIGDLADQPQHF. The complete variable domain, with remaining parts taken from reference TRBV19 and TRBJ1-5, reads DGGITQSPKYLFRKEGQNVTLSCEQNLNHDAMYWYRQDPGQGLRLIYYSQIVNDFQKGDIAEGYSVSREKKESFPLTVTSAQKNPTAFYLCASSIGDLADQPQHFGDGTRLSIL.